This TCR beta chain was identified in a study of blood T cell repertoires in COVID-19. In the study overall: T cells, B-cell-depleted T cells, or PBMCs provided the cDNA or gDNA that served as material.

Profiled with immunoSEQ multiplex PCR; TCRdb holds only in-frame clones, not every one. The sample contains around 110,000 clones, approximately 88% of which appear only once. Sample: peripheral blood. The TCR comes from a man aged 50-59 years with active or convalescent COVID-19.

The CDR3 DNA reads TGTGCCAGCACCTCATTAGGACAGGGTAGGACCGGGGAGCTGTTTTTT. It codes for CASTSLGQGRTGELFF. The rearrangement uses TRBV28 and TRBJ2-2; 8 bases match TRBD1. V was clipped by 7 bases and J by 5 bases; unmatched bases: 12. Germline V CDR1 and CDR2: MDHEN, SYDVKM. There are 16 residues in the CDR3.